The present T cell receptor beta chain was sequenced within a study of OX40 agonist ivuxolimab in advanced cancers. With baseline, cycle 4 day 1, and cycle 7 day 1 as timepoints, blood was sampled. Germline trimming cut 5 bases from V and 8 bases from J; bases unmatched to any gene: 10. The germline CDR1 and CDR2 sequences are MGHRA and YSYEKL. The CDR3 covers 14 residues. Using immunoSEQ multiplex PCR, the repertoire was profiled, and TCRdb retains in-frame clones only, with some absent. Among tens of thousands of clones, around 90% were seen once, and the ten largest hold 1.3%. The sample was CD4+ or CD8+ T cells sorted from blood, taken in a trial of the OX40 agonist ivuxolimab. This clonotype originated in an adult with an advanced solid tumor such as melanoma, head and neck, liver or kidney cancer. The chain couples TRBV4-1 to TRBJ2-3; 7 bases fit TRBD1. This CDR3 is CASSSDRAEATQYF. CDR3 DNA sequence: TGCGCCAGCAGCAGCGACAGGGCTGAGGCTACGCAGTATTTT.